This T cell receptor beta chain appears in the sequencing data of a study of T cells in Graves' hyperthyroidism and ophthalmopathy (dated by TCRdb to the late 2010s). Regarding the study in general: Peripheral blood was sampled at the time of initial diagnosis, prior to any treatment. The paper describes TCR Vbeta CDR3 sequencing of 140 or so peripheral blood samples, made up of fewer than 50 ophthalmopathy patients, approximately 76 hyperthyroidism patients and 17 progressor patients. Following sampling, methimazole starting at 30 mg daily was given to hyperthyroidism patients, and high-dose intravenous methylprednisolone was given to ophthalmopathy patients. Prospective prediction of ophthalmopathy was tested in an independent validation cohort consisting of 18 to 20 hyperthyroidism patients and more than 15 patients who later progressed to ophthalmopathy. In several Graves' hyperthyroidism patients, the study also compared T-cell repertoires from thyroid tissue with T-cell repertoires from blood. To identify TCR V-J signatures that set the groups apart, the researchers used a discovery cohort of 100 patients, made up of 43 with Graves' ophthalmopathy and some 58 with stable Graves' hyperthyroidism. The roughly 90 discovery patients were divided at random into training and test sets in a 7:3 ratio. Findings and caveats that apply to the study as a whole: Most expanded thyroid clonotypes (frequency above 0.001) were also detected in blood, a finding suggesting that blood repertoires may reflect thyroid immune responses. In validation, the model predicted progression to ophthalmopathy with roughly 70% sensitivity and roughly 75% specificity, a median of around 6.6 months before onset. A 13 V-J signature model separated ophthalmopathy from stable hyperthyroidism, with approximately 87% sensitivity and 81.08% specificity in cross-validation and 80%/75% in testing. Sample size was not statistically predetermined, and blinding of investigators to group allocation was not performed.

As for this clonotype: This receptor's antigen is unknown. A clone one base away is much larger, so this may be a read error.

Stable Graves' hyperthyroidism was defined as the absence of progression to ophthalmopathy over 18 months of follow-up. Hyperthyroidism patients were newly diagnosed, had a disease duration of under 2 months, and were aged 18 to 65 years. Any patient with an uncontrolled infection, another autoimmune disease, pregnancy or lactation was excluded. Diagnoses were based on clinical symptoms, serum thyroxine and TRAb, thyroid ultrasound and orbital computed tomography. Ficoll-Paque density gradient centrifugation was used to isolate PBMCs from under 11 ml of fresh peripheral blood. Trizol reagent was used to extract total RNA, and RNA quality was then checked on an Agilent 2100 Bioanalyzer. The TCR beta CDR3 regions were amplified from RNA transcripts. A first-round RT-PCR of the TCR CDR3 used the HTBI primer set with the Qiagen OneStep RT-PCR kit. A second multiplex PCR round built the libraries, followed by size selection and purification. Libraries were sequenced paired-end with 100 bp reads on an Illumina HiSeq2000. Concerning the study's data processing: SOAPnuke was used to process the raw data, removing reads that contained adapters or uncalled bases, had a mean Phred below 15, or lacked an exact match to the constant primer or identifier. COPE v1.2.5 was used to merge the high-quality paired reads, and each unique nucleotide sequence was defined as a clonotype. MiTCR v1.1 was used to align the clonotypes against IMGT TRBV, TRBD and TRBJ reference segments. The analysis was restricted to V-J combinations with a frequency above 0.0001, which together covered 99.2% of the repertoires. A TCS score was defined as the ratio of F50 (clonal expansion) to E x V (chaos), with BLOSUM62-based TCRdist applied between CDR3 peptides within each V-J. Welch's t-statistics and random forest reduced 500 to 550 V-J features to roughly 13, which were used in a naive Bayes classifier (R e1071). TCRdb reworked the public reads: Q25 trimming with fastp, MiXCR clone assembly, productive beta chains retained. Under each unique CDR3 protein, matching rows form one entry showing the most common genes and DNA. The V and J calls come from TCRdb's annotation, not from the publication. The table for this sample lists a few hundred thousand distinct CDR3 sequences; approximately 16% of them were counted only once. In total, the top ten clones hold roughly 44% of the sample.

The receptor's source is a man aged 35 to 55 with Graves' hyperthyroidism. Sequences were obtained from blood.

The nucleotides are TGTGCCAGCAGCCGGGAGGGCACTGAAGCTTTCTTT. It encodes CASSREGTEAFF. The chain couples TRBV5-4 to TRBJ1-1; no D gene is confidently identified. The CDR3 runs 12 amino acids, cysteine and phenylalanine included. Of all the DNA, just the CDR3 is kept, 36 bases in frame from base 1. V is shortened by 4 bases, J by 4 bases, and the region joining them spans 8 bases. The germline V gene (reference sequence) specifies SGHNT as CDR1 and YYREEE as CDR2.